Following are 3 T cell receptor beta chains from one sample sequenced in a study of cytomegalovirus exposure and HLA in healthy donors. Primers for the PCR totalled 60 Vbeta and 13 Jbeta. Measured with immunoSEQ multiplex PCR; TCRdb has only the in-frame clones, and not every one. In total, the table holds 65,000 to 80,000 clones. The sample comprised PBMCs. Receptors originate from a female donor in good health and CMV-seropositive.

The chain uses TRBV28 and TRBJ2-3; TRBD1 matches at 7 bases. V was pared by 6 bases and J by 8 bases, with 17 bases of the junction left unmatched. CDR1 MDHEN and CDR2 SYDVKM come from the germline V gene. The CDR3 sequence is 16 residues long. In nucleotides, the CDR3 is TGTGCCAGCAGATCCTCCGGGCCCACAGGGGTTGGTACGCAGTATTTT. Protein sequence: CASRSSGPTGVGTQYF.

The chain couples TRBV29-1 to TRBJ1-3; a possible D gene is TRBD1 (5 bases). Germline loops: CDR1 SQVTM, CDR2 ANQGSEA. CDR3 length: 13 residues. With 4 bases removed from V and 1 base from J, the gap between germline ends came to 8 bases. The CDR3 sequence is CSVATASGNTIYF. CDR3 nucleotides: TGCAGCGTTGCGACAGCATCTGGAAACACCATATATTTT.

The chain couples TRBV7-8 to TRBJ1-1, with 7 bases lining up with TRBD1. CDR1 is SGHVS, CDR2 FQNEAQ, per germline. This CDR3 is 15 amino acids long. Germline trimming cut 4 bases from V and 0 bases from J; bases unmatched to any gene: 5. The CDR3 reads CASSWRGQMNTEAFF. In DNA form, the CDR3 reads TGTGCCAGCAGCTGGCGGGGACAGATGAACACTGAAGCTTTCTTT.